The 31 T cell receptor beta chains presented below share a single source sample, sequenced in a study of blood T cell repertoires in COVID-19. Sequencing used immunoSEQ multiplex PCR; TCRdb keeps in-frame clones, though not all of them. There are under 95,000 clones in the sample; almost 85% occur only once, and 0.95% to 1.5% lies in the top ten. The specimen sequenced was peripheral blood. The receptors were sampled from a woman at least 80 years old with acute or convalescent COVID-19.

The V and J genes are TRBV3-1 (or the pseudogene TRBV3-2) and TRBJ2-1, with TRBD2 as a possible D gene (6 bases). V lost 0 bases to trimming and J lost 13 bases, with 13 bases between them. This CDR3 region has 13 residues. Per germline, CDR1 LGHDT and CDR2 YNNKEL (reference sequence). The CDR3 DNA sequence: TGTGCCAGCAGCCAAGATACCAGCGGGTTTCAGTTCTTC. Translation: CASSQDTSGFQFF.

This sequence joins TRBV20-1 and TRBJ1-6; 8 nucleotides match TRBD1. J gave up 5 bases and V 3 bases, and 6 bases lay outside the gene matches. Germline V CDR1 and CDR2: DFQATT, SNEGSKA (reference sequence). The CDR3 consists of 15 residues. The chain's CDR3 is CSASLGQGDNSPLHF. The CDR3 region has the DNA TGCAGTGCTAGTTTAGGACAGGGTGATAATTCACCCCTCCACTTT.

CDR3 in DNA: TGTGCCAGCTGCCGGGACAGGGTGACCAGGGAGCTGTTTTTT. Protein product: CASCRDRVTRELFF. The chain links TRBV28 to TRBJ2-2; 9 bases agree with TRBD1. The CDR3 extends over 14 amino acids. V was clipped by 8 bases and J by 9 bases; unmatched bases: 10. Germline lookup yields CDR1 MDHEN and CDR2 SYDVKM. Filled out from reference TRBV28 and TRBJ2-2, the complete variable domain reads DVKVTQSSRYLVKRTGEKVFLECVQDMDHENMFWYRQDPGLGLRLIYFSYDVKMKEKGDIPEGYSVSREKKERFSLILESASTNQTSMYLCASCRDRVTRELFFGEGSRLTVL.

The V call is TRBV2, the J call TRBJ2-3; 7 nucleotides match TRBD2. Germline lookup yields CDR1 SNHLY and CDR2 FYNNEI. The ends lost 7 bases at V and 6 bases at J; junction bases unmatched: 7. The CDR3 is 13 residues long. CDR3 coding DNA: TGTGCCAGCATCGTGGGGCGGGGGGATACGCAGTATTTT. Its protein is CASIVGRGDTQYF. Filled out from reference TRBV2 and TRBJ2-3, the complete variable domain reads EPEVTQTPSHQVTQMGQEVILRCVPISNHLYFYWYRQILGQKVEFLVSFYNNEISEKSEIFDDQFSVERPDGSNFTLKIRSTKLEDSAMYFCASIVGRGDTQYFGPGTRLTVL.

This sequence joins TRBV15 and TRBJ2-1, with TRBD1 matching over 8 bases. V was pared by 5 bases and J by 2 bases, with 5 bases of the junction left unmatched. CDR1 and CDR2 from the germline V gene are LNHNV and YYDKDF (reference sequence). The CDR3 has 15 amino acids. The CDR3 nucleotides read TGTGCCACCAGCCCTCGGACAGGGCCCTACAATGAGCAGTTCTTC. Protein product: CATSPRTGPYNEQFF. The full variable domain, in which reference TRBV15 and TRBJ2-1 provide the parts outside the CDR3, is DAMVIQNPRYQVTQFGKPVTLSCSQTLNHNVMYWYQQKSSQAPKLLFHYYDKDFNNEADTPDNFQSRRPNTSFCFLDIRSPGLGDTAMYLCATSPRTGPYNEQFFGPGTRLTVL.

This chain uses TRBV7-3 with TRBJ1-1; D ambiguous. The germline CDR1 and CDR2 sequences are SGHTA and FQGTGA. The CDR3 has 11 amino acids. The ends were cut back, 2 bases at V and 7 bases at J, with 5 bases in the middle. The CDR3 coding sequence is TGTGCCAGCAGCTTATCGGTTGAAGCTTTCTTT. Its translation is CASSLSVEAFF.

The J gene is TRBJ2-7, the V gene TRBV6-5; TRBD2 matches at 7 bases. Germline-derived CDR1 and CDR2 are MNHEY and SVGAGI. V trimming: 7 bases; J trimming: 2 bases; junction bases outside the gene matches: 11. The CDR3 is 15 residues long. CDR3 loop: CASTHLTSPPYEQYF. DNA of the CDR3: TGTGCCAGCACCCATTTGACTAGCCCTCCCTACGAGCAGTACTTC.

This CDR3 reads CASSPSHRASTDTQYF. CDR3 nucleotides: TGTGCCAGCAGCCCTAGCCACCGCGCTAGCACAGATACGCAGTATTTT. The chain is built from TRBV7-2 and TRBJ2-3; D possibly corresponds to TRBD2 (5 bases). Trimming removed 5 bases from V and 0 bases from J, with 15 bases in between. There are 16 residues in the CDR3. Germline V lookup: CDR1 SGHTA, CDR2 FQGNSA.

The gene calls are TRBV2 and TRBJ2-7; a weak D match, TRBD1 (6 bases). The germline gives CDR1 SNHLY, CDR2 FYNNEI. The germline V and J ends were trimmed by 4 bases and 7 bases, with 11 bases remaining between them. The CDR3 runs 12 residues. The CDR3 bases are TGTGCCAGCAGTGGTGAAGGGGGAGAGCAGTACTTC. Translated, it gives CASSGEGGEQYF. Filled out from reference TRBV2 and TRBJ2-7, the complete variable domain reads EPEVTQTPSHQVTQMGQEVILRCVPISNHLYFYWYRQILGQKVEFLVSFYNNEISEKSEIFDDQFSVERPDGSNFTLKIRSTKLEDSAMYFCASSGEGGEQYFGPGTRLTVT.

This clone was observed a single time. J is TRBJ1-2 and V is TRBV29-1, with D unclear. The CDR3 extends over 13 amino acids. CDR1 SQVTM and CDR2 ANQGSEA come from the germline V gene. V lost 0 bases, J lost 8 bases, and 13 bases lay in between. The CDR3 here is CSVEEGTGRGYTF. The CDR3 DNA sequence: TGCAGCGTTGAAGAAGGTACGGGTCGGGGCTACACCTTC. Together with reference TRBV29-1 and TRBJ1-2, the CDR3 gives the full variable domain: SAVISQKPSRDICQRGTSLTIQCQVDSQVTMMFWYRQQPGQSLTLIATANQGSEATYESGFVIDKFPISRPNLTFSTLTVSNMSPEDSSIYLCSVEEGTGRGYTFGSGTRLTVV.

The genes are TRBV28 and TRBJ1-2, with 7 nucleotides matching TRBD1. V shed 3 bases, J shed 3 bases, and the junction held 4 bases outside the gene matches. The CDR3 covers 14 residues. CDR1 MDHEN and CDR2 SYDVKM come from the germline V gene. The CDR3 sequence: CASSFSTGDYGYTF. The CDR3 bases are TGTGCCAGCAGTTTCAGTACAGGGGACTATGGCTACACCTTC.

This clone was counted a few times. The rearrangement links TRBV9 to TRBJ2-3; maybe TRBD1 (5 bases). This CDR3 is 15 amino acids long. V was shortened by 4 bases and J by 2 bases, with 14 bases between the two germline ends. Germline assignment: CDR1 SGDLS and CDR2 YYNGEE. The CDR3 spells CASSTRQFHTDTQYF. The CDR3 nucleotides are TGTGCCAGCAGCACCCGACAGTTTCACACAGATACGCAGTATTTT.

CDR3 sequence reads: CASSLAHGTDTEAFF. Written as DNA, the CDR3 is TGTGCCAGCTCACTTGCTCATGGGACAGACACTGAAGCTTTCTTT. V usage is TRBV18 and J usage is TRBJ1-1, with TRBD1 identical over 7 bases. CDR3 length: 15 amino acids. In germline, CDR1 is KGHSH, CDR2 LQKENI. V lost 4 bases and J lost 3; bases outside the gene matches: 8.

The chain is built from TRBV7-2 and TRBJ2-1; TRBD1 agrees at 8 bases. This CDR3 has 15 residues. V shed 5 bases and J 9 bases; nucleotides not matched to a gene: 12. Germline lookup yields CDR1 SGHTA and CDR2 FQGNSA. The CDR3 DNA is TGTGCCAGCAGCCCCGGGACAGGCCGAAGTGGTGAGCAGTTCTTC. Translating gives CASSPGTGRSGEQFF.

The chain combines TRBV12-5 with TRBJ2-2; TRBD1 matches 9 bases. The CDR3 spans 14 residues. V was pared by 1 base and J by 6 bases, with 0 bases of the junction left unmatched. The germline V gene has CDR1 LGHNT and CDR2 FRNRAP. CDR3 nucleotide sequence: TGTGCTAGTGGTTTGGGACAGGGGGCCGGGGAGCTGTTTTTT. It translates to CASGLGQGAGELFF.

The count of this clone is one. The CDR3 sequence: CASSHGGDQETQYF. CDR3 in DNA: TGTGCCAGCAGCCATGGGGGGGACCAAGAGACCCAGTACTTC. The chain has TRBV3-1 (or the pseudogene TRBV3-2) and TRBJ2-5; TRBD2 aligns across 7 bases. V lost 3 bases to trimming and J lost 0 bases; unmatched junction nucleotides: 1. The CDR3 loop spans 14 amino acids. Per the germline V gene, CDR1 is LGHDT and CDR2 is YNNKEL (reference sequence).

The V and J genes are TRBV3-1 (or the pseudogene TRBV3-2) and TRBJ2-3, with D possibly TRBD1 on 6 matching bases. The CDR3 length is 14 residues. The germline V gene has CDR1 LGHDT and CDR2 YNNKEL (reference sequence). V lost 4 bases to trimming and J lost 10 bases, with 18 bases between them. The CDR3 loop reads CASSPQGSGRAQYF. The CDR3 DNA reads TGTGCCAGCAGCCCACAGGGATCCGGCCGGGCGCAGTATTTT.

The chain recombines TRBV11-2 with TRBJ1-1; no clear D gene. Deletions cut 3 bases from V and 6 bases from J, with 23 bases between. The CDR3 runs 17 residues. Germline lookup yields CDR1 SGHAT and CDR2 FQNNGV. The CDR3 DNA reads TGTGCCAGCAGCTTGGGCCGAGTGGGTCCCCCCGGCGCTGAAGCTTTCTTT. The encoded protein is CASSLGRVGPPGAEAFF.

The V and J genes are TRBV27 and TRBJ2-1; TRBD2 matches 9 bases. Germline CDR1 reads MNHEY; CDR2 reads SMNVEV (reference sequence). After removal of 4 bases from V and 3 bases from J, the junction contained 4 bases not matched to a gene. This CDR3 is 15 amino acids long. The CDR3: CASSSLAGHYNEQFF. CDR3 coding DNA: TGTGCCAGCAGTTCACTAGCGGGTCACTACAATGAGCAGTTCTTC.

The chain carries TRBV3-1 (or the pseudogene TRBV3-2) and TRBJ1-1; the D is unclear. Germline loops: CDR1 LGHDT, CDR2 YNNKEL (reference sequence). V was pared by 3 bases and J by 4 bases, with 12 bases between. The CDR3 has 14 amino acids. CDR3 nucleotides: TGTGCCAGCAGCCAGATGGCCAGTCCCACTGAAGCTTTCTTT. It translates to CASSQMASPTEAFF.

The V call is TRBV20-1, the J call TRBJ2-1; 12 bases agree with TRBD1. J was trimmed by 4 bases and V by 3 bases; bases with no gene match: 22. The CDR3 totals 21 residues. The germline CDR1 and CDR2 sequences are DFQATT and SNEGSKA (reference sequence). The CDR3 loop is CSASPARPGQGAGKIYNEQFF. In DNA, the CDR3 is TGCAGTGCTAGTCCCGCCCGGCCGGGACAGGGGGCAGGAAAGATATACAATGAGCAGTTCTTC.

This sequence joins TRBV19 and TRBJ2-3, with D unresolved. This CDR3 region has 16 residues. Germline CDR1 reads LNHDA; CDR2 reads SQIVND (reference sequence). V shed 6 bases and J shed 2 bases, with 18 bases lying between them. In nucleotides, the CDR3 is TGTGCCAGTAGACAGACCGGTCGACCGTTCACAGATACGCAGTATTTT. This sequence encodes CASRQTGRPFTDTQYF.

The rearrangement links TRBV2 to TRBJ2-1; 11 nucleotides line up with TRBD2. Germline V gives CDR1 SNHLY, CDR2 FYNNEI. The CDR3 is made up of 12 amino acids. In DNA form, the CDR3 reads TGTGTGACTAGCGGGGACCCCAATGAGCAGTTCTTC. Its protein product is CVTSGDPNEQFF.

The rearrangement links TRBV19 to TRBJ1-3; the D is unclear. Per the germline V gene, CDR1 is LNHDA and CDR2 is SQIVND (reference sequence). The CDR3 extends over 14 amino acids. V was shortened by 8 bases and J by 0 bases, with 11 bases between the two germline ends. As DNA, the CDR3 is TGTGCCAGTCTTAATCCGAGCTCTGGAAACACCATATATTTT. This gives the protein CASLNPSSGNTIYF.

V usage is TRBV5-1 and J usage is TRBJ2-3, with D possibly matching TRBD1 (6 bases). The CDR3 sequence is 14 residues long. With 3 bases removed from V and 0 bases from J, the gap between germline ends came to 8 bases. The germline gives CDR1 SGHRS, CDR2 YFSETQ. The CDR3, as DNA: TGCGCCAGCAGCTCTGGACAGAGCACAGATACGCAGTATTTT. Its protein is CASSSGQSTDTQYF.

This clone was seen more than once but under ten times. The rearrangement uses TRBV19 and TRBJ1-4, with 12 bases identical to TRBD1. V was pared by 4 bases and J by 7 bases, with 13 bases of the junction left unmatched. This CDR3 region has 18 residues. Germline CDR1 reads LNHDA; CDR2 reads SQIVND (reference sequence). CDR3: CASSSRGTGGAGGEKLFF. The DNA of the CDR3 is TGTGCCAGTAGTAGCAGAGGGACAGGGGGCGCAGGCGGTGAAAAACTGTTTTTT.

The chain has TRBV14 and TRBJ2-1; D is possibly TRBD1 (5 bases). Trimming took 3 bases from V and 6 from J, leaving 12 bases between them. Germline lookup yields CDR1 SGHDN and CDR2 FVKESK. The CDR3 runs to 14 residues. CDR3 DNA sequence: TGTGCCAGCAGCCAGGTAGCAGGGCGCAATGAGCAGTTCTTC. Residues: CASSQVAGRNEQFF.

The chain links TRBV3-1 (or the pseudogene TRBV3-2) to TRBJ2-3; 13 bases agree with TRBD2. Unmatched junction bases numbered 6, after V lost 6 bases and J lost 0 bases. Looked up from germline, CDR1 is LGHDT and CDR2 is YNNKEL (reference sequence). The CDR3 spans 17 residues. As DNA, the CDR3 is TGTGCCAGCAGTACTAGCGGGGGGGGTTCTAGCACAGATACGCAGTATTTT. This codes for CASSTSGGGSSTDTQYF.

This sequence joins TRBV2 and TRBJ2-2, with TRBD1 matching 7 bases. J was trimmed by 2 bases and V by 6 bases; bases with no gene match: 6. CDR1 and CDR2 (germline): SNHLY, FYNNEI. The CDR3 loop spans 15 amino acids. CDR3 DNA: TGTGCCAGCAGGTTGCAGGGGGTTAACACCGGGGAGCTGTTTTTT. It yields the protein CASRLQGVNTGELFF.

CDR3 protein: CASNQGGDTQYF. CDR3 sequence (DNA): TGTGCCAGCAACCAGGGTGGAGATACGCAGTATTTT. The chain is built from TRBV11-2 and TRBJ2-3; D might be TRBD1 (5 bases). V lost 7 bases, J lost 5 bases, and 10 bases lay in between. This CDR3 region has 12 residues. CDR1 is SGHAT and CDR2 is FQNNGV in the germline V gene.

This chain joins TRBV19 and TRBJ2-1; 10 bases line up with TRBD2. The germline V gene has CDR1 LNHDA and CDR2 SQIVND (reference sequence). This CDR3 contains 19 residues. After removal of 5 bases from V and 1 base from J, the junction contained 14 bases not matched to a gene. The CDR3, as DNA: TGTGCCAGTAGTCCCCCCCCCGGGACTAGCGACAAGTCCTACAATGAGCAGTTCTTC. Its translation: CASSPPPGTSDKSYNEQFF.